At least ten counts were recorded for the clone carrying this TCR beta chain. Full-length variable regions came from constant-region reverse primers plus semi-nested Nested Universal Primer A PCR. Using its own MiXCR run on the 5' RACE reads, TCRdb lists one record per CDR3 protein. The sample holds some 57,000 distinct CDR3 sequences, 15% to 20% seen once. The receptor was derived from a female donor with breast cancer. Source material: naive CD4+ T cells sorted from blood. Subset given: naive CD4+ T cells, CD4+CD45RA+CD25-.

The CDR3 sequence is CASTERDEQFF. The CDR3 DNA follows: TGTGCCAGCACCGAAAGGGATGAGCAGTTCTTC. The chain is built from TRBV6-5 and TRBJ2-1; D is ambiguous. Per germline, CDR1 MNHEY and CDR2 SVGAGI. The CDR3 covers 11 residues. With 7 bases removed from V and 8 bases from J, the gap between germline ends came to 9 bases.